Sequencing of this T cell receptor beta chain was carried out in a study of metastatic and nonmetastatic thyroid tumors. In the study overall: Repertoire comparisons spanned blood and tumor or nodule tissue from malignant and benign thyroid patients.

All patients reached thyroid surgery having received no treatment beforehand. The J segment lost 1 base and the V segment lost 2 bases, leaving 9 bases of the junction unmatched. The CDR3 length is 16 residues. Looked up from germline, CDR1 is DFQATT and CDR2 is SNEGSKA (reference sequence). Per the study methods: The authors used CDR3 differences across clinicopathological groups to build a distant-metastasis classifier for papillary thyroid cancer. TCRdb re-called the PCR reads via MiXCR. It is TCRdb's table, rather than the study itself, that gives the V and J calls and clone size. The repertoire holds roughly 7,100 clones, with 25% to 30% as singletons. This clone has just a few counts.

The chain is built from TRBV20-1 and TRBJ2-5; 8 bases fit TRBD2. This TCR derives from a female donor with papillary thyroid cancer or a benign thyroid nodule (not recorded which). Some clones in this sample may be carry-over from other donors' samples. The sample was adjacent normal tissue. The CDR3 DNA sequence: TGCAGTGCTAGACGCATACTAGCGGAGATCCAAGAGACCCAGTACTTC. Its translation: CSARRILAEIQETQYF.